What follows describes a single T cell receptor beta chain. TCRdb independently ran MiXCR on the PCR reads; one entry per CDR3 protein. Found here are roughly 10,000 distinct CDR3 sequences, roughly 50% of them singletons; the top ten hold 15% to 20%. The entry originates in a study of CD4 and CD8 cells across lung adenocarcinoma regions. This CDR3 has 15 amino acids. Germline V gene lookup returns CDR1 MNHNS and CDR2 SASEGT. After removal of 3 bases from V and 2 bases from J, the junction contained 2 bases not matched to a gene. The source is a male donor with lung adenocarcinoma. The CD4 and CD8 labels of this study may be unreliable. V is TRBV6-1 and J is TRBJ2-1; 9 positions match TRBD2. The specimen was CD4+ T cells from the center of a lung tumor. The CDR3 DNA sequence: TGTGCCAGCAGTGAGACTAGCGGCGCCTACAATGAGCAGTTCTTC. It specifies CASSETSGAYNEQFF.